This TCR beta chain was found in a study of early T cells in non-severe SARS-CoV-2 infection. Study-wide background: Bulk RNA isolated from unsorted whole blood underwent sequencing; chains were not paired.

This clonotype came up many times. The length of the CDR3 is 19 residues. Germline-derived CDR1 and CDR2 are KGHSH and LQKENI. Trimming took 2 bases from V and 2 from J; bases not matched to a gene: 12. The TCR library protocol attached unique molecular identifiers to the individual cDNA molecules. TCRdb re-called the 5' RACE reads through MiXCR, storing one row per CDR3 protein. The sample has fewer than 60,000 distinct CDR3 sequences, 3.5% to 4.5% seen once. V is TRBV18 and J is TRBJ2-7; 13 bases are shared with TRBD2. The sample was whole blood. This TCR was sampled from an adult who was a healthcare worker with PCR-confirmed SARS-CoV-2 infection or an uninfected control (not recorded which). The CDR3 region is CASSPVYGLAGAITYEQYF. As DNA, the CDR3 is TGTGCCAGCTCACCAGTCTACGGACTAGCGGGGGCCATCACCTACGAGCAGTACTTC.